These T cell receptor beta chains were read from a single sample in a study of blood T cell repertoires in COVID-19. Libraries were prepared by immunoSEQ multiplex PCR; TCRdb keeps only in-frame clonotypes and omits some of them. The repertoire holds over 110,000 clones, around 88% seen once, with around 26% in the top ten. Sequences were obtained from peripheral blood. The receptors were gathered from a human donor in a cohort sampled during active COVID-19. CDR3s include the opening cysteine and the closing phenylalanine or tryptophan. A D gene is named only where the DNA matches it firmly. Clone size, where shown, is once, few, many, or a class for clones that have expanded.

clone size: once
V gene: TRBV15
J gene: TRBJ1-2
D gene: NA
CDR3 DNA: TGTGCCACCAGCAGTACAGGGAGCTACACCTTC
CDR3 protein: CATSSTGSYTF

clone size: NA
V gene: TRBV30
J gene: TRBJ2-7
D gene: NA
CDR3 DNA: TGTGCCTGGAGTTTGGGGGAGGTTTACGAGCAGTACTTC
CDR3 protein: CAWSLGEVYEQYF

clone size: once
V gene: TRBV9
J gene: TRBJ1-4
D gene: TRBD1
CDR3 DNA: TGTGCCAGCAGCCAGGGACAGGCCATACCCAATGAAAAACTGTTTTTT
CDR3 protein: CASSQGQAIPNEKLFF

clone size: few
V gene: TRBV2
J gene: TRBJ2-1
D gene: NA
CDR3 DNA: TGTGCCAGCAGTGAAGCGACGCGCCTGGCGGCTTACAATGAGCAGTTCTTC
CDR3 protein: CASSEATRLAAYNEQFF

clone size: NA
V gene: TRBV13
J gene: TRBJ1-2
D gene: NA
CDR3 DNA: TGTGCCAGCAGCTTACGTATTCAGGAGGGGATTGGTGGCTACACCTTC
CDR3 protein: CASSLRIQEGIGGYTF

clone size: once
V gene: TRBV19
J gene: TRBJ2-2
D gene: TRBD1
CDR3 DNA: TGTGCCAGTAGGGCGGGACAGGGGGCCGGGGTCACCGGGGAGCTGTTTTTT
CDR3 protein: CASRAGQGAGVTGELFF

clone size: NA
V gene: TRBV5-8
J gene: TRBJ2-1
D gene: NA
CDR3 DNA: TGTGCCAGCAGCCCAGGGTTCTCACACAATGAGCAGTTCTTC
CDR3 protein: CASSPGFSHNEQFF

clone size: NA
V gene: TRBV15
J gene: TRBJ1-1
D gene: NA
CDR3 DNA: TGTGCCACCAGCGGCAGGGTGGGGAACACTGAAGCTTTCTTT
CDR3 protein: CATSGRVGNTEAFF

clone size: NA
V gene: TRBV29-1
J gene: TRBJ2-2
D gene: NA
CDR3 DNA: TGCAGCGTTAGGACAGCCTTTAACACCGGGGAGCTGTTTTTT
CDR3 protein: CSVRTAFNTGELFF

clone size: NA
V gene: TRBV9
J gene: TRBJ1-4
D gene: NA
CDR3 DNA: TGTGCCAGCAGCGTATTGGAGGGCCCTAATGAAAAACTGTTTTTT
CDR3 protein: CASSVLEGPNEKLFF

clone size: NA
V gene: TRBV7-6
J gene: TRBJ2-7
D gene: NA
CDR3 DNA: TGTGCCAGCAGCTTAGTGGGCAGGTTATTTACTCCTGACTACGAGCAGTACTTC
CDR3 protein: CASSLVGRLFTPDYEQYF

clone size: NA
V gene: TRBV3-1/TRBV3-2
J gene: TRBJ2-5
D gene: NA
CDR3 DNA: TGTGCCAGCAGCAACACCGCAAAACAAGAGACCCAGTACTTC
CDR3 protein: CASSNTAKQETQYF

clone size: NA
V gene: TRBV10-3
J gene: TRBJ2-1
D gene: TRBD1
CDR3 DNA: TGTGCCATCAGTAACAGGGGGAATGAGCAGTTCTTC
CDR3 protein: CAISNRGNEQFF

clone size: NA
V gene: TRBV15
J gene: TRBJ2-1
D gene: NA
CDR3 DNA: TGTGCCACCAGTACCCGAGGGGGTGCTACTAGCTCCTACAATGAGCAGTTCTTC
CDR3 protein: CATSTRGGATSSYNEQFF

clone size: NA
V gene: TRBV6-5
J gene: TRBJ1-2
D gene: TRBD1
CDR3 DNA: TGTGCCAGCCGAGAAACAGGGGACTATGGCTACACCTTC
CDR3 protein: CASRETGDYGYTF

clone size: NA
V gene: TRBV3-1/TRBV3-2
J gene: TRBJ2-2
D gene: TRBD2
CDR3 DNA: TGTGCCAGCAGCTTGCGGGGGGGCGCCGGGGAGCTGTTTTTT
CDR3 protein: CASSLRGGAGELFF

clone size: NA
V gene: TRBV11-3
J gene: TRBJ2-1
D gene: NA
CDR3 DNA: TGTGCCAGCAGCTTAGACAGGGATCATGAGCAGTTCTTC
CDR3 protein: CASSLDRDHEQFF

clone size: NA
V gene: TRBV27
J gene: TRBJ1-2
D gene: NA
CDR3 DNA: TGTGCCAGCAGTTTAAGAGGCAACCGCCTAGGGGTCACCTTC
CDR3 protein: CASSLRGNRLGVTF

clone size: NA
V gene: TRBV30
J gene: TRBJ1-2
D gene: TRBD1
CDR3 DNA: TGTGCCTGGAGTCGACAGACAGGGGTTGGTGGCTACACCTTC
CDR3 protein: CAWSRQTGVGGYTF

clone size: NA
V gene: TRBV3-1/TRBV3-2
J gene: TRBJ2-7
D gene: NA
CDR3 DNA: TGTGCCAGCAGCCAAGGACAGCTTATCGAGCAGTACTTC
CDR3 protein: CASSQGQLIEQYF

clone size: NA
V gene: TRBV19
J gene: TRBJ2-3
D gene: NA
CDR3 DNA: TGTGCCAGTACAACAGATACGCAGTATTTT
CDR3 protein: CASTTDTQYF

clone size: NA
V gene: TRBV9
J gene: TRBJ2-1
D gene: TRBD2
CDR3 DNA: TGTGCCAGCAGCGCTAGCGGGGGATCCTACAATGAGCAGTTCTTC
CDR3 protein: CASSASGGSYNEQFF

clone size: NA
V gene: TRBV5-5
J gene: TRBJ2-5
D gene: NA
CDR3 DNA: TGTGCCAGCAGCTTGTTAGAGGGTAGGGAGACCCAGTACTTC
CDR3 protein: CASSLLEGRETQYF

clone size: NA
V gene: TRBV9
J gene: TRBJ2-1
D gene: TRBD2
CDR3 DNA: TGTGCCAGCAGCGGCCCTGGGACTAGCTGGAGGGACAATGAGCAGTTCTTC
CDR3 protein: CASSGPGTSWRDNEQFF

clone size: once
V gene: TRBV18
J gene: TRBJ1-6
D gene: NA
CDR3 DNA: TGTGCCAGCTCACCGCTGGAGTTACAGGGCGGGGGTTTGGCACCCCTCCACTTT
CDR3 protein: CASSPLELQGGGLAPLHF

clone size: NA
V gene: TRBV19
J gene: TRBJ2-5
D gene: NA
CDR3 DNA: TGTGCCAGTAGTATAGACCGGGGGACAGCCCGACATGGGACCCAGTACTTC
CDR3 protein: CASSIDRGTARHGTQYF

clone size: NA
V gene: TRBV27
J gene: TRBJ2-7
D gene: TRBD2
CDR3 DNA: TGTGCCAGCAGTTTATCGAGCGGGGGCGAGCAGTACTTC
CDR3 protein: CASSLSSGGEQYF

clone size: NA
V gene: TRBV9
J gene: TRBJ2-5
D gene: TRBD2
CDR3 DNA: TGTGCCAGCAGACAGCCAGGGCTAGCGGGGAGCCCCCAAGAGACCCAGTACTTC
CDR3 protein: CASRQPGLAGSPQETQYF

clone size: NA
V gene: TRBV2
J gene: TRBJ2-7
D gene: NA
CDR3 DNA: TGTGCCAGCTCGGCAGGGTCCAGCTCCTACGAGCAGTACTTC
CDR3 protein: CASSAGSSSYEQYF

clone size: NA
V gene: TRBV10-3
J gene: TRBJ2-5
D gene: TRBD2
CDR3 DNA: TGTGCCATCAGCCGCGCCCCGGGCGGGGGAGAGACCCAGTACTTC
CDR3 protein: CAISRAPGGGETQYF

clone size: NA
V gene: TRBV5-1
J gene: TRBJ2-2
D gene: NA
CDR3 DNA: TGCGCCAGCAGCAACACCGGGACTCCCGACACCGGGGAGCTGTTTTTT
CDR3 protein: CASSNTGTPDTGELFF

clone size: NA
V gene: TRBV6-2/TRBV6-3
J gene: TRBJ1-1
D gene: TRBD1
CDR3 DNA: TGTGCCAGCAGTCGACAGGGAATGACTGAAGCTTTCTTT
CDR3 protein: CASSRQGMTEAFF

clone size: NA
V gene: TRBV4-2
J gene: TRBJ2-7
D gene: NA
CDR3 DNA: TGTGCCAGCAGCCAGGGGGGCGGACAGGCGCTCTACGAGCAGTACTTC
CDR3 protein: CASSQGGGQALYEQYF

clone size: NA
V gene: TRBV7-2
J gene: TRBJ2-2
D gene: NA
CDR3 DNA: TGTGCCAGCAGCATCAGGACTCAAGGGACAAACACCGGGGAGCTGTTTTTT
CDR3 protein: CASSIRTQGTNTGELFF

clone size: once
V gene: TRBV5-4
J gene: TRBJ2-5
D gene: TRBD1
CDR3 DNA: TGTGCCAGCAGCTTGAGACAGGGTCAAGAGACCCAGTACTTC
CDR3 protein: CASSLRQGQETQYF

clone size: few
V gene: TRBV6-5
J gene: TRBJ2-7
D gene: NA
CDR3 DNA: TGTGCCAGCACTCCCCTACGGGCTAGCAGTGGCGAGCAGTACTTC
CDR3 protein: CASTPLRASSGEQYF

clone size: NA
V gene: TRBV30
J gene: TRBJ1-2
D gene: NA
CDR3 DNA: TGTGCCTGGAGTGTAGACAGCCCCTATGGCTACACCTTC
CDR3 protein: CAWSVDSPYGYTF

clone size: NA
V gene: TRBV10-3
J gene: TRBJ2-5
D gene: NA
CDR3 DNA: TGTGCCACGTGGGGGGGGCAGGGCGAGACCCAGTACTTC
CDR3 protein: CATWGGQGETQYF

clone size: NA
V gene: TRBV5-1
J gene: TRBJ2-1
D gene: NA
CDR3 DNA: TGCGCCAGCAGCTTGGTCGGGGGAGACTACAATGAGCAGTTCTTC
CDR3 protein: CASSLVGGDYNEQFF

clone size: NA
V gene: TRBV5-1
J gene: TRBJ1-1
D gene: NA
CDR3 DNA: TGCGCCAGCAGCTTAACGGGGGGCACTGAAGCTTTCTTT
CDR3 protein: CASSLTGGTEAFF

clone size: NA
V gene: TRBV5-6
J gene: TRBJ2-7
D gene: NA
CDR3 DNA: TGTGCCAGCAGCTTCCGATGGGGGACTTACGAGCAGTACTTC
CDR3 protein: CASSFRWGTYEQYF

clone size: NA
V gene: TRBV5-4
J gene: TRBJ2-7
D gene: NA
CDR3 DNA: TGTGCCAGCAGCTTGATGGGAGATAGCTCCTACGAGCAGTACTTC
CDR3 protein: CASSLMGDSSYEQYF

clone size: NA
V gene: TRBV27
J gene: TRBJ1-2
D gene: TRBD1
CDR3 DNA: TGTGCCAGCAGTTTATCCGGGACAGGGGGGAGTATTGGCTACACCTTC
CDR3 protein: CASSLSGTGGSIGYTF

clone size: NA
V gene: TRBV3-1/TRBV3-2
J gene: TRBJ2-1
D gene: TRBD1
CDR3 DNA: TGTGCCAGCAGCCTGGACAGGGTGGGCAATGAGCAGTTCTTC
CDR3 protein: CASSLDRVGNEQFF

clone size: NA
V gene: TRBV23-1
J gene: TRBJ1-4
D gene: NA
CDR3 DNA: TGCGCCAGCAGTCAATCGGGGGCAGGGTGTCGGTTTGGTGAAAAACTGTTTTTT
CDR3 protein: CASSQSGAGCRFGEKLFF

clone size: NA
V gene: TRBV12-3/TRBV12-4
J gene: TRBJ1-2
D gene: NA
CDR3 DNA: TGTGCCAGCAGTTTAAGAGGGTATGGCTACACCTTC
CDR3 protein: CASSLRGYGYTF

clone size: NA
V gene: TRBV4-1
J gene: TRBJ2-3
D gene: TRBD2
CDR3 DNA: TGCGCCAGCAGCCAAGATCCTAGCGGGACAACAACGGATGAAGATACGCAGTATTTT
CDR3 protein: CASSQDPSGTTTDEDTQYF

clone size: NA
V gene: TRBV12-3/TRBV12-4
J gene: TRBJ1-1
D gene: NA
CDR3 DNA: TGTGCCAGCAGTCGACACGTGAACACTGAAGCTTTCTTT
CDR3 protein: CASSRHVNTEAFF

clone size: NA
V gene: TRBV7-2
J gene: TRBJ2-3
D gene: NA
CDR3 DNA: TGTGCCAGCAGCTCCACCGACTGGAACACAGATACGCAGTATTTT
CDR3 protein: CASSSTDWNTDTQYF

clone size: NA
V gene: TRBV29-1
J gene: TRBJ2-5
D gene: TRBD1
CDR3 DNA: TGCAGCGTTGGGCAGGGGGCACATGAGACCCAGTACTTC
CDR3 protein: CSVGQGAHETQYF

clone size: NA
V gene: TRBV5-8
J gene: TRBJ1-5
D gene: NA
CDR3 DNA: TGTGCCAGCAGCGCCGGCAAAGACAGGTTCCAGCCCCAGCATTTT
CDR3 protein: CASSAGKDRFQPQHF

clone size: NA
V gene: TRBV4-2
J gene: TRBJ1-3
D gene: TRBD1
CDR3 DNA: TGTGCCAGCAGCCAAGATGCAGGACAGGCTGGAAACACCATATATTTT
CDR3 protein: CASSQDAGQAGNTIYF

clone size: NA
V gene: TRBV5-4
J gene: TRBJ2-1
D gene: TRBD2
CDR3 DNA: TGTGCCAGCAGCTTGGCTAGCGGGGGGGCTTCCTACAATGAGCAGTTCTTC
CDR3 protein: CASSLASGGASYNEQFF

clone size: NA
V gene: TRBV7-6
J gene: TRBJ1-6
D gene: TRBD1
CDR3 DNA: TGTGCCAGCAGCTTAGGGACAGGGGGCTTTTCACCCCTCCACTTT
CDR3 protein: CASSLGTGGFSPLHF

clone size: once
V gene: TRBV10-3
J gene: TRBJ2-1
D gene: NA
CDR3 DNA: TGTGCCATCAGCACTAACCGGGACACCAAGCAGTTCTTC
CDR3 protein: CAISTNRDTKQFF

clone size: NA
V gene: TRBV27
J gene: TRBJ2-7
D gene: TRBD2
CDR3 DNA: TGTGCCAGCAGTTTTCTGGGACTAGCGTCAATCCACGAGCAGTACTTC
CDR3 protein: CASSFLGLASIHEQYF

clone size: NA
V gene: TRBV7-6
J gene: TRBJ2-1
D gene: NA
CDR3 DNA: TGTGCCAGCAGCACAACAGGCAGGGGAACCTACAATGAGCAGTTCTTC
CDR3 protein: CASSTTGRGTYNEQFF